The clone carrying this TCR beta chain was seen a handful of times. Its antigen is unknown. There are 10 residues in the CDR3. Germline CDR1 is SEHNR and CDR2 is FQNEAQ (reference sequence). J lost 10 bases, V lost 11 bases, and 5 bases had no gene match. Library preparation (for TCRbeta) was performed with unique molecular identifiers. TCRdb analysed the PCR reads with MiXCR anew, one entry per CDR3 protein. The data show around 130,000 distinct CDR3 sequences, roughly 9.7% seen once. The sample belongs to a study of T-cell reconstitution after alpha-beta-depleted transplantation in children. Overall study results and limits: A year had passed since transplant, and T-cell counts and diversity by then came mostly from newly produced T cells. The study reportedly traced alpha-beta T cells about two months after transplant to several hundred expanded graft clones. There were some patients whose high TCRbeta diversity at day 60 came from surviving recipient T cells and thymic progenitors.

The input for sequencing was PBMCs, mostly from graft donor cells, taken 180 days after TCRalphabeta/CD19-depleted stem cell transplant. This receptor was obtained from a girl under three years old who had a stem cell transplant for combined immunodeficiency, so the T cells may come from the graft donor. V usage is TRBV7-9 and J usage is TRBJ2-1; TRBD2 agrees at 7 bases. CDR3 in DNA: TGTGCCGAGCGGGGTAGGGAGCAGTTCTTC. Residues: CAERGREQFF.